This T cell receptor (beta chain) comes out of a study of T-cell reconstitution after alpha-beta-depleted transplantation in children. This clonotype occurred many times. The target antigen is unknown. Construction of the TCRbeta library involved unique molecular identifiers. TCRdb itself ran the PCR reads through MiXCR, one entry per CDR3 protein. The profile shows under 300,000 distinct CDR3 sequences, 11% of them singletons. Study results and limitations: Newly made T cells mostly supplied T-cell counts and diversity one year after transplant. Alpha-beta T cells present about two months after transplant were reported to originate from several hundred expanded graft clones.

The germline V gene encodes CDR1 DFQATT and CDR2 SNEGSKA (reference sequence). V shed 3 bases and J shed 5 bases, with 16 bases lying between them. The CDR3 is 15 amino acids. Sequenced here: peripheral blood, sampled 180 days after TCRalphabeta/CD19-depleted stem cell transplant. V is TRBV20-1 and J is TRBJ2-2; the D call may be TRBD1 or TRBD2 (5 bases each). The source is a male patient aged 2 to 9 who had a stem cell transplant for chronic granulomatous disease, so the T cells may come from the graft donor. As DNA, the CDR3 is TGCAGTGCTAGCACGGGACCGGAGAATACCGGGGAGCTGTTTTTT. The encoded protein is CSASTGPENTGELFF.